The clone carrying this T cell receptor beta chain was found many times. Documented time point: newly diagnosed GD, antithyroid drugs for less than 3 months. PBMC-derived RNA was used for the TCR library. The TCR beta library used iRepertoire HTBI primers with Arm-PCR amplification of CDR3. TCRdb itself ran the multiplex PCR reads through MiXCR, one entry per CDR3 protein. The repertoire holds hundreds of thousands of distinct CDR3 sequences, with 16% as singletons. This sample is drawn from a study of regulatory T cells in long-lasting Graves disease. The CDR3 is 12 amino acids. Per the germline V gene, CDR1 is DFQATT and CDR2 is SNEGSKA (reference sequence). The V end was cut by 0 bases, the J end by 2 bases, with 5 bases between. Separately, the same data were catalogued under a study of T cells in Graves' hyperthyroidism and ophthalmopathy.

The sample in question was peripheral blood mononuclear cells (PBMCs), obtained at new diagnosis, from a patient treated with antithyroid drugs. The clonotype was recovered from a woman in her 30s with Graves disease. The genes are TRBV20-1 and TRBJ2-7; D gene ambiguous. DNA of the CDR3: TGCAGTGCTAGAGAGGATGCCTACGAGCAGTACTTC. Translating gives CSAREDAYEQYF.